In its sample, the clone carrying this TCR beta chain was seen once. The data are from a study of blood T cell repertoires in COVID-19. Turning to the study itself: Spain, Italy and the United States supplied samples that represented acute and convalescent COVID-19.

Generated by immunoSEQ multiplex PCR, the TCRdb table keeps only in-frame clones and is missing some. The sample carries roughly 26,000 clones, over 70% recorded once. V lost 6 bases, J lost 6 bases, and 5 bases stayed unmatched. Per germline, CDR1 MGHDK and CDR2 SYGVNS. This CDR3 comprises 13 residues. Sequencing was performed on peripheral blood. The sequence was obtained from a human donor with active COVID-19. The donor label of this sample is uncertain. V usage is TRBV25-1 and J usage is TRBJ1-2; 9 bases fit TRBD1. The DNA of the CDR3 is TGTGCCAGCAGCTTGGACAGGGGCAATGGCTACACCTTC. Amino acids: CASSLDRGNGYTF.